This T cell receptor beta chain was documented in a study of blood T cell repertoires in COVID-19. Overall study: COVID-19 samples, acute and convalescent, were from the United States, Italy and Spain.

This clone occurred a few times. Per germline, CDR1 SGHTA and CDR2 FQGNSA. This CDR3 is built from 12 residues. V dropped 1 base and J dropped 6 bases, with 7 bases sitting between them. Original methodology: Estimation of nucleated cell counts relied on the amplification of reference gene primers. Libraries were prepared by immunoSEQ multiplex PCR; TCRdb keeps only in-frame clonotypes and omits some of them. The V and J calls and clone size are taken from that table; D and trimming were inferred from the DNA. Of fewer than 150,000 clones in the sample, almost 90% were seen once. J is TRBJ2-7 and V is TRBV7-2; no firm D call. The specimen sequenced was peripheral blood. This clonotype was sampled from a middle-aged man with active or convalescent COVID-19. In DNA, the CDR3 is TGTGCCAGCAGCTTAGATTTCTCCGAGCAGTACTTC. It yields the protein CASSLDFSEQYF.